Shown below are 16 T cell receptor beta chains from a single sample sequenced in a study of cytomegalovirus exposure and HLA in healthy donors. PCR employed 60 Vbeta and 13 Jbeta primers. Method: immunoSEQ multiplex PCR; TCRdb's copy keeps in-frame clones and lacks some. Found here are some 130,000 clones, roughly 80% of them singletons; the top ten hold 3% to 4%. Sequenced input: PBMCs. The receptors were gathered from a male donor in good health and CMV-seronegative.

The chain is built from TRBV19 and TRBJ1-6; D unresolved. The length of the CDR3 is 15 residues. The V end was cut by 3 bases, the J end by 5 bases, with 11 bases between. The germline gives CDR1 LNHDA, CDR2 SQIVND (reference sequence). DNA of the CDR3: TGTGCCAGTAGTATGGCGGTAAATCATAATTCACCCCTCCACTTT. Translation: CASSMAVNHNSPLHF.

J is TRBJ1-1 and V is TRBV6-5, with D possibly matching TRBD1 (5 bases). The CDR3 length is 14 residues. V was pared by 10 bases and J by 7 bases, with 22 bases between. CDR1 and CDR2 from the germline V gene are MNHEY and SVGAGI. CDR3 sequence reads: CAIWGVREGFEAFF. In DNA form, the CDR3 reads TGTGCCATCTGGGGGGTCAGGGAAGGGTTTGAAGCTTTCTTT.

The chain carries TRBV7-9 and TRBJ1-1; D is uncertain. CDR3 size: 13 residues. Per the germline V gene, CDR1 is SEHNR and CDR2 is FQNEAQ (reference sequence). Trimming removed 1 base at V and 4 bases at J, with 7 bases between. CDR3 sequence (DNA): TGTGCCAGCAGCTTAGTCGAGGGCACTGAAGCTTTCTTT. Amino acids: CASSLVEGTEAFF.

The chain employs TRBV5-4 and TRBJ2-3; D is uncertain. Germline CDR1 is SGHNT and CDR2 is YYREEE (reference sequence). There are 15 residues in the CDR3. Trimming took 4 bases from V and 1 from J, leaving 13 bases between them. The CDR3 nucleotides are TGTGCCAGCAGCCTGTCCAGTCCTGGCACAGATACGCAGTATTTT. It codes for CASSLSSPGTDTQYF.

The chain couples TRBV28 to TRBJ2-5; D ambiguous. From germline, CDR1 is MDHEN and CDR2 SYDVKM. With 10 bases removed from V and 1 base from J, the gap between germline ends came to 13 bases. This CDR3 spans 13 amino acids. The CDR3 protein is CAIQRHLQETQYF. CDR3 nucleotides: TGTGCCATCCAACGACACCTCCAAGAGACCCAGTACTTC.

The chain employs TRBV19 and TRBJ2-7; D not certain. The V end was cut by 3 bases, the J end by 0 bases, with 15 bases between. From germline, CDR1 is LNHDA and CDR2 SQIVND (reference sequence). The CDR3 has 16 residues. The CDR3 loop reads CASSIEASRSSYEQYF. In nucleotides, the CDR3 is TGTGCCAGTAGTATCGAGGCCAGTCGAAGCTCCTACGAGCAGTACTTC.

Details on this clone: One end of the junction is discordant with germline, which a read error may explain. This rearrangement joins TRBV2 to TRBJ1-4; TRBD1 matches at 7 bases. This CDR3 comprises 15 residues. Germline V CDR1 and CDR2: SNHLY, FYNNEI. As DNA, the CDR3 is TGTGCCAGCAGCGACACAGGGGCATATAGTGAAAGACTGTTTTTT. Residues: CASSDTGAYSERLFF.

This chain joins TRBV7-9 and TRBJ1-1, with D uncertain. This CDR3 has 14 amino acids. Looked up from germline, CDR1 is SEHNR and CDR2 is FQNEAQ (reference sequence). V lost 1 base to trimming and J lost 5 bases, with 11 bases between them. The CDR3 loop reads CASSLGVGWTEAFF. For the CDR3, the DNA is TGTGCCAGCAGCTTAGGTGTGGGCTGGACTGAAGCTTTCTTT.

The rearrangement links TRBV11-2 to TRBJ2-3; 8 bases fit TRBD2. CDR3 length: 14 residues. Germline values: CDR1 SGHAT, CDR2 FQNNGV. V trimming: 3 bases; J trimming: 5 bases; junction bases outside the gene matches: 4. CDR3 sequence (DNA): TGTGCCAGCAGCTTCCTGACTAGCGTAGATACGCAGTATTTT. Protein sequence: CASSFLTSVDTQYF.

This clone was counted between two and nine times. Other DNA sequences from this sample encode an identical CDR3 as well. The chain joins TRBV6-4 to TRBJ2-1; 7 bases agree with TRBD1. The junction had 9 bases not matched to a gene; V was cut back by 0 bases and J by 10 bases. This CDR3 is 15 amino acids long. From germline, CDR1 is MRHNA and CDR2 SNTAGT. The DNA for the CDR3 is TGTGCCAGCAGTGACTCCGAGGGGGCTGTCGGCGAGCAGTTCTTC. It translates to CASSDSEGAVGEQFF.

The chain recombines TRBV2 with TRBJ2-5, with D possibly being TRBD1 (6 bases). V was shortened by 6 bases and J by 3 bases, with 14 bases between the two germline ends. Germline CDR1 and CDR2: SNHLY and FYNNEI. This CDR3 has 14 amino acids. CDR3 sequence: CASSPNRDEETQYF. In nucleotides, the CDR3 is TGTGCCAGCAGCCCGAACAGGGATGAAGAGACCCAGTACTTC.

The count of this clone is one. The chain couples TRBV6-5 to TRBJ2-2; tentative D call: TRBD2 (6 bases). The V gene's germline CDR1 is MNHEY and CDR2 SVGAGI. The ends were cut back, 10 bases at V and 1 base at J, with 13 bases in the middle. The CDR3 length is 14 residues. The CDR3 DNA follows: TGTGCCACCACCTGGCGGGGGAACACCGGGGAGCTGTTTTTT. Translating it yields CATTWRGNTGELFF.

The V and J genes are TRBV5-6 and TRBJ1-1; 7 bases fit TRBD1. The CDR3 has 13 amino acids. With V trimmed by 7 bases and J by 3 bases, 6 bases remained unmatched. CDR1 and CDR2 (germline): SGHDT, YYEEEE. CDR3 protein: CASVRQGYTEAFF. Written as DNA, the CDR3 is TGTGCCAGCGTCAGACAGGGCTACACTGAAGCTTTCTTT.

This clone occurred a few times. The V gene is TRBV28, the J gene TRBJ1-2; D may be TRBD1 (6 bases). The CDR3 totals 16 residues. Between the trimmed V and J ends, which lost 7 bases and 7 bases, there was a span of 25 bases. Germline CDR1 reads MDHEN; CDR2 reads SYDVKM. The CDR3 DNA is TGTGCCAGCACTAGTCCCCCCCCACAGGGTCAGGGTGGCTACACCTTC. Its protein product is CASTSPPPQGQGGYTF.

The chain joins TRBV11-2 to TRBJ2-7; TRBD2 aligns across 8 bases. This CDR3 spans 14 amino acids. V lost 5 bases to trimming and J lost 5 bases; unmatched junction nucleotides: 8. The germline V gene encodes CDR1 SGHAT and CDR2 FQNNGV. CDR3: CASSATSGGDEQYF. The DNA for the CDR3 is TGTGCCAGCAGCGCTACGTCCGGGGGGGACGAGCAGTACTTC.

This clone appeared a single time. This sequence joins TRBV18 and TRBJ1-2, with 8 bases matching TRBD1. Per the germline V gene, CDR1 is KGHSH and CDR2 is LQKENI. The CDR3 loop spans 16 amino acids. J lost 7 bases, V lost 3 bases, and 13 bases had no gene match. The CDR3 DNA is TGTGCCAGCTCACCGCTACCGGGACAGGCAATTGGTGGCTACACCTTC. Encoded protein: CASSPLPGQAIGGYTF.